One and the same sample provided the 17 T cell receptor beta chains below, sequenced in a study of blood T cell repertoires in COVID-19. The assay was immunoSEQ multiplex PCR, and TCRdb's table has in-frame clones only and misses some. This table has 200,000 or so clones, 85% to 90% appearing once. The sample was peripheral blood. These receptors all come from a man aged 55 to 70 with acute or convalescent COVID-19.

The chain employs TRBV7-3 and TRBJ2-3; D might be TRBD1 (5 bases). V lost 5 bases to trimming and J lost 4 bases, with 13 bases between them. This CDR3 region has 14 residues. Germline CDR1 reads SGHTA; CDR2 reads FQGTGA. The CDR3, as DNA: TGTGCCAGCAGCGATCAGCCAGGGCCAGATACGCAGTATTTT. Protein product: CASSDQPGPDTQYF. The variable domain in full, completed from reference TRBV7-3 and TRBJ2-3, reads GAGVSQTPSNKVTEKGKYVELRCDPISGHTALYWYRQSLGQGPEFLIYFQGTGAADDSGLPNDRFFAVRPEGSVSTLKIQRTERGDSAVYLCASSDQPGPDTQYFGPGTRLTVL.

This chain links TRBV6-5 with TRBJ2-3, with D possibly matching TRBD1 (8 bases). This CDR3 has 15 residues. Trimming took 5 bases from V and 2 from J, leaving 14 bases between them. Germline lookup yields CDR1 MNHEY and CDR2 SVGAGI. Written as DNA, the CDR3 is TGTGCCAGCAGTCTAACAGGGGGGGTCACAGATACGCAGTATTTT. It specifies CASSLTGGVTDTQYF.

J is TRBJ1-2 and V is TRBV4-1, with unresolved D. The CDR3 covers 15 residues. The V gene's germline CDR1 is MGHRA and CDR2 YSYEKL. V was clipped by 4 bases and J by 0 bases, with 12 bases between them. This CDR3 is CASSLESITNYGYTF. For the CDR3, the DNA is TGCGCCAGCAGCCTAGAGAGCATAACTAACTATGGCTACACCTTC.

The chain combines TRBV3-1 (or the pseudogene TRBV3-2) with TRBJ2-1; 9 nucleotides agree with TRBD2. Germline assignment: CDR1 LGHDT and CDR2 YNNKEL (reference sequence). V was pared by 1 base and J by 7 bases, with 5 bases of the junction left unmatched. CDR3 length equals 15 residues. The CDR3 loop is CASSQVAGAVNEQFF. CDR3 sequence (DNA): TGTGCCAGCAGCCAAGTAGCGGGGGCCGTGAATGAGCAGTTCTTC.

A note on this clone: This sample also contains other DNA sequences that code for the same CDR3. The gene calls are TRBV7-3 and TRBJ2-3, with D possibly TRBD2 on 6 matching bases. CDR1 SGHTA and CDR2 FQGTGA come from the germline V gene. The V end was cut by 5 bases, the J end by 0 bases, with 12 bases between. This CDR3 has 15 residues. CDR3 sequence reads: CASSRAGGSTDTQYF. CDR3 in DNA: TGTGCCAGCAGCCGGGCCGGGGGTAGCACAGATACGCAGTATTTT.

The rearrangement joins TRBV19 to TRBJ2-2; maybe TRBD1 (6 bases). The CDR3 extends over 15 amino acids. Per germline, CDR1 LNHDA and CDR2 SQIVND (reference sequence). Trimming took 6 bases from V and 7 from J, leaving 18 bases between them. The DNA of the CDR3 is TGTGCCAGTAGGCGACAGACAGGCCAGGGCGGGGAGCTGTTTTTT. Its protein product is CASRRQTGQGGELFF. Filled out from reference TRBV19 and TRBJ2-2, the complete variable domain reads DGGITQSPKYLFRKEGQNVTLSCEQNLNHDAMYWYRQDPGQGLRLIYYSQIVNDFQKGDIAEGYSVSREKKESFPLTVTSAQKNPTAFYLCASRRQTGQGGELFFGEGSRLTVL.

This clone was recorded a few times. The chain is built from TRBV11-2 and TRBJ2-5; 9 nucleotides match TRBD1. Germline CDR1 is SGHAT and CDR2 is FQNNGV. The CDR3 is 14 residues long. The ends lost 1 base at V and 4 bases at J; junction bases unmatched: 1. The CDR3 DNA sequence: TGTGCCAGCAGCTTAGGACAGGGGGGAGAGACCCAGTACTTC. It encodes CASSLGQGGETQYF.

The chain joins TRBV6-5 to TRBJ2-7; D may be TRBD1 (6 bases). Trimming shortened V by 5 bases and J by 0 bases, and 11 bases separated the two germline ends. In germline, CDR1 is MNHEY, CDR2 SVGAGI. This CDR3 contains 14 residues. Here the CDR3 reads CASSLGQSSYEQYF. CDR3 nucleotides: TGTGCCAGCAGTCTTGGACAGTCCTCCTACGAGCAGTACTTC.

The V call is TRBV19, the J call TRBJ2-4, with TRBD1 identical over 7 bases. With V trimmed by 10 bases and J by 6 bases, 6 bases remained unmatched. Germline V gene lookup returns CDR1 LNHDA and CDR2 SQIVND (reference sequence). This CDR3 is built from 12 residues. CDR3 nucleotide sequence: TGTGCCACAGGGAACAGGGGAAACATTCAGTACTTC. Amino acid sequence: CATGNRGNIQYF. The full variable domain, with the rest looked up from reference TRBV19 and TRBJ2-4, is DGGITQSPKYLFRKEGQNVTLSCEQNLNHDAMYWYRQDPGQGLRLIYYSQIVNDFQKGDIAEGYSVSREKKESFPLTVTSAQKNPTAFYLCATGNRGNIQYFGAGTRLSVL.

The chain joins TRBV21-1 to TRBJ1-2; the D call in the table, TRBD1, was not verified against the DNA. TRBV21-1 is an annotated pseudogene. There are 16 residues in the CDR3. The CDR3 reads CASSKAGTSPPNGYTF. The DNA for the CDR3 is TGTGCCAGCAGCAAAGCCGGGACATCGCCCCCGAATGGCTACACCTTC.

In its sample, this clone was seen many times. V usage is TRBV27 and J usage is TRBJ1-6; a possible D gene is TRBD1 (5 bases). V was cut by 2 bases and J by 6 bases, with 11 bases left in between. The germline gives CDR1 MNHEY, CDR2 SMNVEV (reference sequence). This CDR3 comprises 15 residues. In nucleotides, the CDR3 is TGTGCCAGCAGTTTAACGTCCCAGGGTAATTCACCCCTCCACTTT. This codes for CASSLTSQGNSPLHF.

The CDR3 reads CASSALRGHEQYF. As DNA, the CDR3 is TGTGCCAGTAGTGCCCTCAGGGGCCACGAGCAGTACTTC. The genes are TRBV19 and TRBJ2-7; tentatively, D is TRBD1 (6 bases). CDR3 size: 13 residues. Trimming took off 5 bases at V and 5 bases at J, with 13 bases between the two ends. In germline, CDR1 is LNHDA, CDR2 SQIVND (reference sequence). The variable domain in full, completed from reference TRBV19 and TRBJ2-7, reads DGGITQSPKYLFRKEGQNVTLSCEQNLNHDAMYWYRQDPGQGLRLIYYSQIVNDFQKGDIAEGYSVSREKKESFPLTVTSAQKNPTAFYLCASSALRGHEQYFGPGTRLTVT.

The chain's CDR3 is CASSEGRGGAWNEQFF. CDR3 nucleotide sequence: TGCGCCAGCAGTGAAGGACGGGGGGGGGCGTGGAATGAGCAGTTCTTC. The rearrangement uses TRBV10-1 and TRBJ2-1; 8 bases map to TRBD2. Germline V lookup: CDR1 WNHNN, CDR2 SYGVQD (reference sequence). The junction had 11 bases not matched to a gene; V was cut back by 3 bases and J by 7 bases. The CDR3 length is 16 residues.

The chain employs TRBV6-5 and TRBJ2-7, with 7 bases identical to TRBD1. The CDR3 totals 15 residues. V shed 4 bases, J shed 5 bases, and the junction held 11 bases outside the gene matches. Germline V gene data show CDR1 as MNHEY and CDR2 as SVGAGI. As DNA, the CDR3 is TGTGCCAGCAGTTCCCCCTCAGGGGGTAATAACGAGCAGTACTTC. As protein: CASSSPSGGNNEQYF.

The chain joins TRBV30 to TRBJ1-5; 9 nucleotides agree with TRBD1. Germline CDR1 GTSNPN, CDR2 SVGIG (reference sequence). This CDR3 spans 13 amino acids. V shed 5 bases and J 1 base; nucleotides not matched to a gene: 0. The CDR3, as DNA: TGTGCCTGGGGACAGGGGAGCAATCAGCCCCAGCATTTT. It codes for CAWGQGSNQPQHF.

The chain employs TRBV27 and TRBJ2-7, with 10 bases fitting TRBD2. J was trimmed by 2 bases and V by 1 base; bases with no gene match: 8. Germline V gene lookup returns CDR1 MNHEY and CDR2 SMNVEV (reference sequence). CDR3 length equals 17 residues. Here the CDR3 DNA reads TGTGCCAGCAGTTTATTATCTAGCGGGGGCCCAACCTACGAGCAGTACTTC. Translation gives CASSLLSSGGPTYEQYF.

J is TRBJ2-2 and V is TRBV28; TRBD2 matches at 10 bases. V lost 6 bases to trimming and J lost 6 bases; unmatched junction nucleotides: 13. There are 17 residues in the CDR3. Germline V gene lookup returns CDR1 MDHEN and CDR2 SYDVKM. The DNA of the CDR3 is TGTGCCAGCAGGATCCCAACAACTAGCGGGGTCGCCGGGGAGCTGTTTTTT. Translating gives CASRIPTTSGVAGELFF.